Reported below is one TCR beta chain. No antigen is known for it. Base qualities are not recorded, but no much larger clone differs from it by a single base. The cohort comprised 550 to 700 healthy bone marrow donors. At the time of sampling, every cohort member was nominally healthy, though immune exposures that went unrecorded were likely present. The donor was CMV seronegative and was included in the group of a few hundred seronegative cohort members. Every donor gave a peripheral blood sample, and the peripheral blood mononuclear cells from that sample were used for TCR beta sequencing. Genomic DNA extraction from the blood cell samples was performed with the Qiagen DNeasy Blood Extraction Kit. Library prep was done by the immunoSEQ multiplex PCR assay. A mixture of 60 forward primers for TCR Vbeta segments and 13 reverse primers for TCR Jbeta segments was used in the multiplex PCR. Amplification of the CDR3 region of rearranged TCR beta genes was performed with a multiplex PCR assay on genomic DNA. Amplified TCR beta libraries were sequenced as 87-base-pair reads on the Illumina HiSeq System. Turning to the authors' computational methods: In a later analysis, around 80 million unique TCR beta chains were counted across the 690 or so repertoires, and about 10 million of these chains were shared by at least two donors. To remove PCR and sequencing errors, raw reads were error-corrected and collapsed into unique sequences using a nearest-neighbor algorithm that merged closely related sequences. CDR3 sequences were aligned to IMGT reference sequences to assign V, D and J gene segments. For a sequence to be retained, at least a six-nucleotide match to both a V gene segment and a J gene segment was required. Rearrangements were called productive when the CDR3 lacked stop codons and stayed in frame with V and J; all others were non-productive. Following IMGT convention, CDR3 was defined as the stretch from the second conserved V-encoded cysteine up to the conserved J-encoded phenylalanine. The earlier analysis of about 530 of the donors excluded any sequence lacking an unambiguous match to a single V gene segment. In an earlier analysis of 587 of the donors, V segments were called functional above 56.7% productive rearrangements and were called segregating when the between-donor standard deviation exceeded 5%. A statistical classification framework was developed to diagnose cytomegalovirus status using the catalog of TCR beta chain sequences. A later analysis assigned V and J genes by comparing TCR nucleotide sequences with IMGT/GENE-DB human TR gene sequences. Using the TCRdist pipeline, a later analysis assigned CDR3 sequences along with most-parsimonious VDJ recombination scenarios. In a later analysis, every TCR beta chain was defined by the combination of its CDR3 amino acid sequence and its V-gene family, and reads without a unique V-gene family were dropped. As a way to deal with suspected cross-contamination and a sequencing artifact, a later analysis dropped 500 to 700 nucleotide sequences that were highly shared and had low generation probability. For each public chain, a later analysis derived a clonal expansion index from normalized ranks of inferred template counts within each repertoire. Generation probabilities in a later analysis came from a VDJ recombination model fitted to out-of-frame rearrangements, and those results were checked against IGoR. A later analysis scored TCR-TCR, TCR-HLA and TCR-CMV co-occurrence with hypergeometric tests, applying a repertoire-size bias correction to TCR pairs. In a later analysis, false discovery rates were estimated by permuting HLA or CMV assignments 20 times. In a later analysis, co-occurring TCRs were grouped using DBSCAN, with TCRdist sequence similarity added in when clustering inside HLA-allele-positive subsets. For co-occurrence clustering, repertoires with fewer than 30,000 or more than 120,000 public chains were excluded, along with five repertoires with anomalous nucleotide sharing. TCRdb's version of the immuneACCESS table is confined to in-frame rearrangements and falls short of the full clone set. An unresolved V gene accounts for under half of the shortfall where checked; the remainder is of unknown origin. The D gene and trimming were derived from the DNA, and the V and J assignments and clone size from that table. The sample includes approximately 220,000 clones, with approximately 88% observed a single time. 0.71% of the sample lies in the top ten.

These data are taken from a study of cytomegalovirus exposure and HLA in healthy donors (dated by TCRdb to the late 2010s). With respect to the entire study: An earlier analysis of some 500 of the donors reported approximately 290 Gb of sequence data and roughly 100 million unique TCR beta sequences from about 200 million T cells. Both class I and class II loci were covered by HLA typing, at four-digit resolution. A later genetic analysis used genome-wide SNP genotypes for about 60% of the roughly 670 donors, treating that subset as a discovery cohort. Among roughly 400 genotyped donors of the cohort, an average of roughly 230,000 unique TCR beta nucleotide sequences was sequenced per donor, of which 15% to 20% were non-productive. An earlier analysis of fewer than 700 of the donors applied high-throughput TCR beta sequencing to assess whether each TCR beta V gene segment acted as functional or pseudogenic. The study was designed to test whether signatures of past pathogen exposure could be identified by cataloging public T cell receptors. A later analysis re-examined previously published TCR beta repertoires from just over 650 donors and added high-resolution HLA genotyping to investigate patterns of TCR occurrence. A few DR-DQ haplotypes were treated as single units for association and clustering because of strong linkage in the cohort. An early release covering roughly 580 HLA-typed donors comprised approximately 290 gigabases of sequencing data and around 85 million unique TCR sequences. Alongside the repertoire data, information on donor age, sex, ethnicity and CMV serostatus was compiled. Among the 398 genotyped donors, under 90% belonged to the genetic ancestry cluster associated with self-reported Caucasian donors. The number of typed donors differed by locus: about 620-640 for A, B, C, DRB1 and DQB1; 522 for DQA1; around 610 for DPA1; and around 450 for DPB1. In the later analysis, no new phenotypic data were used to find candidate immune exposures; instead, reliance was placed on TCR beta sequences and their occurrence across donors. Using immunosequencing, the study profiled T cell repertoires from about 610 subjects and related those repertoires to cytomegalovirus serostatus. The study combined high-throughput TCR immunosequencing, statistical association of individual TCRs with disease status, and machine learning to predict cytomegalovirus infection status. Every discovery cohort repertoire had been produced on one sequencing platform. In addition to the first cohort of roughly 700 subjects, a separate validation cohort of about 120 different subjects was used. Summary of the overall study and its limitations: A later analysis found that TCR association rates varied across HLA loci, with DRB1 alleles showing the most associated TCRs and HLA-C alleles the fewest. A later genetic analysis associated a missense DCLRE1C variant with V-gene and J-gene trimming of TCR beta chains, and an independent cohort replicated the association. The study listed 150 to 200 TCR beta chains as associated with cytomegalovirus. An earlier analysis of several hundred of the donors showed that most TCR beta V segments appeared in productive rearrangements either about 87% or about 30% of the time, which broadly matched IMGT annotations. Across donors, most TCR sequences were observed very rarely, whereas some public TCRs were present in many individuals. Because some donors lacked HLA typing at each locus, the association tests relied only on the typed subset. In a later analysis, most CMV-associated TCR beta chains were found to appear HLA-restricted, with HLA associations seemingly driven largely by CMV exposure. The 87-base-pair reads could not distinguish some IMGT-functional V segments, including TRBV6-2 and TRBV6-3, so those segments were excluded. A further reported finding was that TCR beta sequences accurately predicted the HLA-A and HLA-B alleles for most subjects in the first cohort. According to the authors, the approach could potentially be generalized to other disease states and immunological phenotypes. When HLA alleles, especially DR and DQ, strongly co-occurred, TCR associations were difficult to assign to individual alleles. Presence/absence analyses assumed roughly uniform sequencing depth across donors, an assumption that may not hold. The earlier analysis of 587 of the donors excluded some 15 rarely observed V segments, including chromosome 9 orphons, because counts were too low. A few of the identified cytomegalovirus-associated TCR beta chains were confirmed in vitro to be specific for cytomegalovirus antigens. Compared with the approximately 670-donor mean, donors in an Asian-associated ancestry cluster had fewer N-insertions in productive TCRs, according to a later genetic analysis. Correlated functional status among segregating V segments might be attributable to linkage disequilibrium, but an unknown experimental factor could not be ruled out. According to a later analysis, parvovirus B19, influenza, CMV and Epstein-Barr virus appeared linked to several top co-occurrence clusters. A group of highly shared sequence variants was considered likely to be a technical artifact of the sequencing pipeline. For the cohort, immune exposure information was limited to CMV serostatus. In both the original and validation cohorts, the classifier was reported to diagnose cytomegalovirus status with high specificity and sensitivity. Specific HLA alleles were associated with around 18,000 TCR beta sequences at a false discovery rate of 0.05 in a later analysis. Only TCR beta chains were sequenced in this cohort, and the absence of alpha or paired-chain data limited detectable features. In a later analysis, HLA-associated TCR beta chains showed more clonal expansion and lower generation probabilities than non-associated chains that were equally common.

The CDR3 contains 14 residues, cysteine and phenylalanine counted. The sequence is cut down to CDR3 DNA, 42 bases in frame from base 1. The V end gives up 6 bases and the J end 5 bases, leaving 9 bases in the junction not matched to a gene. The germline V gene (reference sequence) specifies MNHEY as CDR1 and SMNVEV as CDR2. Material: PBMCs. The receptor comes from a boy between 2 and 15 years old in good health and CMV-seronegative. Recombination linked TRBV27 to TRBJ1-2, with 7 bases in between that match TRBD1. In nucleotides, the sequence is TGTGCCAGCAGCCTAGGGACAGAGGGGTATGGCTACACCTTC. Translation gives CASSLGTEGYGYTF.